This TCR beta chain was observed in a study of Ad26.COV2.S vaccination and SARS-CoV-2 variants. Trimming shortened V by 2 bases and J by 4 bases, and 11 bases separated the two germline ends. Germline loops: CDR1 MNHEY, CDR2 SMNVEV (reference sequence). The CDR3 totals 15 residues. TCRdb's table, derived via immunoSEQ multiplex PCR, lists solely in-frame clones and lacks some. The sample lists some 450,000 clones, roughly 91% occurring once. The sample's treatment: 19 received Ad26.COV2.S at low or high dose, single or two shots; several received placebo; per-sample allocation not given. All samples were drawn on day 63, counting from the first vaccine or placebo injection.

This clonotype originated in a person between 18 and 60 years old who received the Ad26.COV2.S COVID-19 vaccine or a placebo. The material sequenced was peripheral blood, taken in a trial of Ad26.COV2.S vaccine versus placebo. The V and J genes are TRBV27 and TRBJ2-2; the D gene is possibly TRBD1 (5 bases). CDR3 residues: CASSLGRVVTGELFF. The CDR3 bases are TGTGCCAGCAGTTTAGGCAGGGTTGTCACCGGGGAGCTGTTTTTT.